This TCR beta chain was identified during a study of CD8 T cells in ankylosing spondylitis (TCRdb year 2017). With respect to the entire study: The study profiled T cell receptor beta repertoires in healthy donors and ankylosing spondylitis patients to find disease-linked TCR variants. The full study cohort was made up of about 25 ankylosing spondylitis patients and 95 to 130 healthy donors. Samples of peripheral blood were taken, and for ankylosing spondylitis patients, synovial fluid was collected as well. Broad study findings and their caveats: According to the report, matched synovial fluid samples from ankylosing spondylitis patients were significantly enriched for the disease-linked clones. The disease-linked clones showed a CD8+ phenotype and occurred at relatively low frequencies in peripheral blood. Some TCR beta motif variants had previously been reported in synovial fluid and blood of reactive arthritis patients, which suggested common disease-initiation mechanisms. A TCR beta motif made up of several highly homologous amino acid variants appeared to be characteristic of blood from ankylosing spondylitis patients.

The CDR3 runs 15 amino acids, cysteine and phenylalanine included. The read is trimmed to its CDR3 DNA, 45 bases read in frame from base 1. V is trimmed back by 4 bases and J by 4 bases, and the junction contains 7 bases that no gene match accounts for. Reading the germline V gene (reference sequence) gives CDR1 MNHEY and CDR2 SMNVEV. This clonotype was found a few times. Its target antigen remains unknown. The record has no base qualities; no much larger clone is one base away. For sequencing, an Illumina HiSeq 2500 was employed. TCR beta libraries were prepared by quantitative 5'-RACE with molecular barcodes. The authors' analysis ran thus. A new computational method based on a probabilistic model of VDJ rearrangement was used to identify disease-linked TCR variants. The public sequencing data were trimmed at Q25 with fastp and processed into clonotypes with MiXCR by TCRdb, which kept only in-frame beta chains. Each CDR3 protein gets just one entry, which takes the most common genes and DNA from the rows behind it. TCRdb's processing, not the study's, gives the V and J calls here. The sample contains about 240,000 distinct CDR3 sequences, approximately 9% of them found a single time. The top ten clonotypes cover approximately 6.2% of the sample.

The rearrangement joined TRBV27 to TRBJ1-2; TRBD1 matches 9 bases in the middle. The receptor comes from a male donor with ankylosing spondylitis or in good health (not recorded which). The sample taken for sequencing was blood, either unsorted or a sorted T cell fraction (not recorded which). The CDR3 reads CASSSLQGALYGYTF. The DNA sequence follows: TGTGCCAGCAGTTCACTACAGGGGGCACTCTATGGCTACACCTTC.